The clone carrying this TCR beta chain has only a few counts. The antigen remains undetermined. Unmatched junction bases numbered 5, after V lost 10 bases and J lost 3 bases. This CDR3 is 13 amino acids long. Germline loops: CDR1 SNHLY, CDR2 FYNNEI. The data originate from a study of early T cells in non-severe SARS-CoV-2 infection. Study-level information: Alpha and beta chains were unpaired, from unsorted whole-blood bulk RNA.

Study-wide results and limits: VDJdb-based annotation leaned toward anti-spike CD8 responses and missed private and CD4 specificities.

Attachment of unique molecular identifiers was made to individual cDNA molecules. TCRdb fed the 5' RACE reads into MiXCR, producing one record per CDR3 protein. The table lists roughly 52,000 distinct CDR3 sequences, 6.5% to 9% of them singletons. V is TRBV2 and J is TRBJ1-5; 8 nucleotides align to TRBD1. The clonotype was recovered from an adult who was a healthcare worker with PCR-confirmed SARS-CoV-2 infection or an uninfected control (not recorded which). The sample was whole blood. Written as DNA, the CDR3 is TGTGCCACCGCAGGGGGCCTCAATCAGCCCCAGCATTTT. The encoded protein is CATAGGLNQPQHF.